This T cell receptor beta chain comes out of a study of blood T cell repertoires in COVID-19. Study in general: There were acute and convalescent COVID-19 samples, and they came from the United States, Italy and Spain.

Method: immunoSEQ multiplex PCR; TCRdb's copy keeps in-frame clones and lacks some. Among 25,000 to 35,000 clones, 85% were seen once, and the ten largest hold about 26%. Germline-derived CDR1 and CDR2 are SGHTA and FQGNSA. Trimming took 9 bases from V and 5 from J, leaving 22 bases between them. This CDR3 has 15 amino acids. Specimen: peripheral blood. The chain joins TRBV7-2 to TRBJ1-2, with D possibly being TRBD1 (6 bases). The receptor comes from a human donor in a cohort sampled during active COVID-19. The CDR3 loop is CASRAGALESYGYTF. CDR3 sequence (DNA): TGTGCCAGTAGGGCGGGGGCCCTAGAGTCATATGGCTACACCTTC.